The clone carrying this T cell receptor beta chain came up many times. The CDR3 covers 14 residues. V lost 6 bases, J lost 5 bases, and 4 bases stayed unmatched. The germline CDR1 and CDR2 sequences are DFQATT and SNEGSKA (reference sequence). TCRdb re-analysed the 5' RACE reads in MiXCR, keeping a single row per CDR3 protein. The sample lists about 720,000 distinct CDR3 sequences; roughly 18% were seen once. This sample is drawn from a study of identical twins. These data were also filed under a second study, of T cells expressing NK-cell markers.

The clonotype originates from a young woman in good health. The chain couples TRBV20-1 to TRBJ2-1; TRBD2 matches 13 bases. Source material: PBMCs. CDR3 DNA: TGCAGTGCCACACTAGCGGGAGGGCACAATGAGCAGTTCTTC. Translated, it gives CSATLAGGHNEQFF.